These 12 T cell receptor beta chains originate from one sample sequenced in a study of blood T cell repertoires in COVID-19. This table comes from immunoSEQ multiplex PCR, and its TCRdb copy is limited to in-frame clones, with some not included. The sample yields some 270,000 clones, nearly 90% seen once. The sequenced material came from PBMCs or T cells enriched from blood (not recorded which). These receptors were taken from a woman aged 60 to 75 who had recovered from COVID-19.

Only a few counts were recorded for this clone. The CDR3 coding sequence is TGTGCCAGCTCACGGGAGAGCCAAAGCTCCTACGAGCAGTACTTC. The encoded protein is CASSRESQSSYEQYF. V and J are TRBV18 and TRBJ2-7; possible D gene TRBD2, 5 bases. The CDR3 sequence is 15 residues long. Trimming stripped 4 bases from V and 0 bases from J, with 13 bases between. CDR1 and CDR2 (germline): KGHSH, LQKENI.

The chain carries TRBV5-8 and TRBJ1-5; D is perhaps TRBD1 (6 bases). V lost 0 bases and J lost 4, with 11 bases in between. The CDR3 totals 15 residues. Germline loops: CDR1 SGHTS, CDR2 YDEGEE. This chain's CDR3 is CASSLDRVPNQPQHF. The CDR3 bases are TGTGCCAGCAGCTTGGACAGGGTACCTAATCAGCCCCAGCATTTT.

This chain links TRBV9 with TRBJ1-3; 8 bases map to TRBD1. The ends lost 3 bases at V and 0 bases at J; junction bases unmatched: 2. There are 15 residues in the CDR3. Germline CDR1 SGDLS, CDR2 YYNGEE. The CDR3 loop reads CASSGQGNSGNTIYF. The CDR3 DNA reads TGTGCCAGCAGCGGACAGGGGAACTCTGGAAACACCATATATTTT.

This clone was recorded a few times. An end of the junction differs from the germline gene, which may be a read error. The chain joins TRBV7-9 to TRBJ1-2, with D uncertain. There are 9 residues in the CDR3. Germline CDR1 is SEHNR and CDR2 is FQNEAQ (reference sequence). The CDR3: CASSYRAGF. The CDR3 DNA sequence: TGTGCCAGCAGCTACCGAGCGGGCTTC. The full variable domain, with the rest looked up from reference TRBV7-9 and TRBJ1-2, is DTGVSQNPRHKITKRGQNVTFRCDPISEHNRLYWYRQTLGQGPEFLTYFQNEAQLEKSRLLSDRFSAERPKGSFSTLEIQRTEQGDSAMYLCASSYRAGFGSGTRLTVV.

V gene TRBV7-9 combines with J gene TRBJ2-1; 9 bases agree with TRBD2. J lost 3 bases, V lost 8 bases, and 2 bases had no gene match. This CDR3 is 13 amino acids long. Germline assignment: CDR1 SEHNR and CDR2 FQNEAQ (reference sequence). CDR3 residues: CASSAGGYNEQFF. The CDR3, as DNA: TGTGCCAGCTCAGCGGGAGGCTACAATGAGCAGTTCTTC.

The rearrangement uses TRBV3-1 (or the pseudogene TRBV3-2) and TRBJ1-2, with 8 bases that match TRBD1. In germline, CDR1 is LGHDT, CDR2 YNNKEL (reference sequence). The CDR3 extends over 16 amino acids. Unmatched junction bases numbered 10, after V lost 0 bases and J lost 7 bases. The CDR3 reads CASSQERTGSHLGYTF. The CDR3 bases are TGTGCCAGCAGCCAAGAAAGGACAGGGAGCCACCTTGGCTACACCTTC.

This sequence joins TRBV3-1 (or the pseudogene TRBV3-2) and TRBJ2-2; the D is unclear. In germline, CDR1 is LGHDT, CDR2 YNNKEL (reference sequence). Between the trimmed V and J ends, which lost 3 bases and 7 bases, there was a span of 9 bases. The CDR3 has 13 residues. In DNA form, the CDR3 reads TGTGCCAGCAGCCACCCTGTGTACGGGGAGCTGTTTTTT. As protein: CASSHPVYGELFF.

The J gene is TRBJ1-3, the V gene TRBV11-3; no definite D call. V lost 3 bases and J lost 4, with 4 bases in between. This CDR3 is 12 amino acids long. Per germline, CDR1 SGHNT and CDR2 YENEEA. CDR3 bases: TGTGCCAGCAGCTTTGAGGGAAACACCATATATTTT. Encoded protein: CASSFEGNTIYF.

The rearrangement joins TRBV27 to TRBJ1-2; 10 bases line up with TRBD1. The CDR3 sequence is 17 residues long. V lost 5 bases and J lost 5; bases outside the gene matches: 14. The germline V gene has CDR1 MNHEY and CDR2 SMNVEV (reference sequence). CDR3 bases: TGTGCCAGCAGTCACGGGACAGGGGTTAAAGGAGGTTATGGCTACACCTTC. It codes for CASSHGTGVKGGYGYTF.

The rearrangement joins TRBV5-4 to TRBJ1-2, with TRBD1 identical over 7 bases. Germline V gene data show CDR1 as SGHNT and CDR2 as YYREEE (reference sequence). V shed 1 base, J shed 5 bases, and the junction held 2 bases outside the gene matches. The CDR3 has 13 residues. CDR3 in DNA: TGTGCCAGCAGCTTGTCAGGGGGTTATGGCTACACCTTC. This translates into CASSLSGGYGYTF.

V and J are TRBV7-8 and TRBJ1-3, with TRBD1 identical over 8 bases. This CDR3 comprises 15 residues. From germline, CDR1 is SGHVS and CDR2 FQNEAQ. V lost 2 bases and J lost 2; bases outside the gene matches: 2. CDR3 sequence reads: CASSLQTGAGNTIYF. CDR3 nucleotide sequence: TGTGCCAGCAGCTTACAGACAGGGGCTGGAAACACCATATATTTT.

The chain combines TRBV3-1 (or the pseudogene TRBV3-2) with TRBJ2-2; D unresolved. The germline CDR1 and CDR2 sequences are LGHDT and YNNKEL (reference sequence). This CDR3 is built from 11 residues. The V end was cut by 4 bases, the J end by 7 bases, with 4 bases between. CDR3 DNA: TGTGCCAGCAGCCTGAGCGGGGAGCTGTTTTTT. Translating it yields CASSLSGELFF.